This TCR beta chain appears in the sequencing data of a study of cytomegalovirus exposure and HLA in healthy donors. Primers for the PCR totalled 60 Vbeta and 13 Jbeta. In the original analysis: In a later analysis, 75 million to 95 million unique TCR beta chains included roughly 11 million shared by two or more donors. The method was immunoSEQ multiplex PCR; TCRdb's version includes in-frame clones alone and lacks a portion of them. The V and J calls and clone size were taken over from that table, and D and trimming were inferred from the DNA. The sample has around 200,000 clones; roughly 80% are singletons. At the time of sampling, donors were nominally healthy, though unrecorded immune exposures were likely. The receptor's source is a man aged 50-59 years in good health and CMV-seronegative. Specimen: PBMCs.

CDR3 nucleotides: TGTGCCAGCAGTGGCCAGGGTGCTATGATCACTGAAGCTTTCTTT. Its translation is CASSGQGAMITEAFF. The J gene is TRBJ1-1, the V gene TRBV6-1; maybe TRBD1 (5 bases). Germline V CDR1 and CDR2: MNHNS, SASEGT. Trimming cost V 4 bases and J 4 bases, with 16 bases left between them. The CDR3 is made up of 15 amino acids.